The rows below give T cell receptor beta chains drawn from one sample of a study of T cells after yellow fever vaccination. MiXCR, run by TCRdb on the 5' RACE reads, gives a single entry per CDR3 protein. Among about 200,000 distinct CDR3 sequences listed, 3.2% were seen once. The sequenced sample was CD4+ T cells sorted from PBMCs, obtained 10 days after the yellow fever booster vaccination. Source of these receptors: a man between 18 and 29 years old who received the YFV17D yellow fever vaccine. Each CDR3 is given without its conserved first and last residue. Fields, in order: CDR3 protein, J gene, V gene.

cdr3_aa: ASSDRSRSETQY
j_call: TRBJ2-5
v_call: TRBV6-5

cdr3_aa: AADSASGAMRTQY
j_call: TRBJ2-5
v_call: TRBV7-2

cdr3_aa: ATSGGNQPQH
j_call: TRBJ1-5
v_call: TRBV24-1

cdr3_aa: ASPLVDRRSGANVLT
j_call: TRBJ2-6
v_call: TRBV21-1

cdr3_aa: ASSRSLNEKLF
j_call: TRBJ1-4
v_call: TRBV6-5

cdr3_aa: SARPLGDSSYNSPLH
j_call: TRBJ1-6
v_call: TRBV20-1

cdr3_aa: ASSEQGETQY
j_call: TRBJ2-5
v_call: TRBV2

cdr3_aa: SVDPARRETQY
j_call: TRBJ2-5
v_call: TRBV29-1

cdr3_aa: SANRGYEQY
j_call: TRBJ2-7
v_call: TRBV20-1

cdr3_aa: ASSLEPTVGSNQPQH
j_call: TRBJ1-5
v_call: TRBV5-1

cdr3_aa: ASSLDRDTEAF
j_call: TRBJ1-1
v_call: TRBV7-9

cdr3_aa: ASSLGYEQF
j_call: TRBJ2-1
v_call: TRBV5-1

cdr3_aa: ASSQGDRDTGELF
j_call: TRBJ2-2
v_call: TRBV4-3

cdr3_aa: ASSYASRGANEQF
j_call: TRBJ2-1
v_call: TRBV6-2/TRBV6-3

cdr3_aa: ASSQAQHNSPLH
j_call: TRBJ1-6
v_call: TRBV4-2

cdr3_aa: ASSQTGQGNHEQF
j_call: TRBJ2-1
v_call: TRBV7-2

cdr3_aa: ASSYSSGTGELF
j_call: TRBJ2-2
v_call: TRBV6-5

cdr3_aa: SVGLQGTNEKLF
j_call: TRBJ1-4
v_call: TRBV29-1

cdr3_aa: ATSRDKVRGTAF
j_call: TRBJ1-1
v_call: TRBV15

cdr3_aa: AWSGGGDTQY
j_call: TRBJ2-3
v_call: TRBV30

cdr3_aa: ASSLAGHPSGNTIY
j_call: TRBJ1-3
v_call: TRBV7-6

cdr3_aa: ASSRIGKDTQY
j_call: TRBJ2-3
v_call: TRBV7-9

cdr3_aa: ASMGYNEQF
j_call: TRBJ2-1
v_call: TRBV7-2

cdr3_aa: ASSLPAGTGNTGELF
j_call: TRBJ2-2
v_call: TRBV4-3